The present T cell receptor (beta chain) was sequenced within a study of blood T cell repertoires in COVID-19. Study-wide background: Acute-phase and convalescent COVID-19 samples originated in the United States, Italy and Spain. PBMCs, B-cell-depleted T cells, or T cells provided the cDNA or gDNA that made up the material.

In the original processing: From reference gene primer amplification, estimates of nucleated cell counts were derived. TCRdb keeps only in-frame clones here, not all; method: immunoSEQ multiplex PCR. Clone size and the V and J calls come from that table; the DNA yielded D and trimming. The sample holds some 20,000 clones, roughly 86% seen once. The germline CDR1 and CDR2 sequences are SQVTM and ANQGSEA. Trimming cost V 5 bases and J 0 bases; bases outside gene matches: 4. The CDR3 has 14 amino acids. This clonotype was sampled from a human donor in a cohort sampled during active COVID-19. The sample consisted of peripheral blood. The V and J genes are TRBV29-1 and TRBJ2-7, with 10 positions matching TRBD1. Here the CDR3 DNA reads TGCAGCGTTAGTGGGACAGGGGTCTCCTACGAGCAGTACTTC. Its protein product is CSVSGTGVSYEQYF.